A selection of T cell receptor beta chains follows, all from one sample in a study of CD8+ T cells in alopecia areata. TCRdb keeps only in-frame clones here, not all; method: immunoSEQ multiplex PCR. The table shows roughly 190,000 clones, with 60% occurring only once. Source: CD4+ T cells sorted from blood, taken at week 24, from a patient treated with tofacitinib. These receptor sequences come from a human donor with alopecia areata. Both conserved end residues are trimmed from each CDR3. Each record gives: clone size, V gene, CDR3 protein. Not every row has a clone size; where given, it reads once, few, many or a size class.

>NA|TRBV14
ASSQVAGTEAF
>few|TRBV7-2
ASSSPYEQY
>NA|TRBV5-1
ASSLRRLTTQETQY
>NA|TRBV6-5
ASSQRQGFYGYT
>NA|TRBV10-3
AISEDRGLGGYT
>NA|TRBV29-1
SVQVQRDTEAF
>NA|TRBV4-2
ASSQERVDSPLH
>few|TRBV29-1
SVHKRGGLNEQF
>few|TRBV29-1
SVEDPMAGSNTQY
>NA|TRBV30
AWSLTGVGEAF
>once|TRBV9
ASSVGLNQETQY
>few|TRBV5-1
ASSVGQGADEQY
>few|TRBV5-1
ASSFITGGNEQF
>NA|TRBV4-3
ASSQDRARTEAF
>NA|TRBV7-2
ASSLGRGSGANVLT
>few|TRBV6-1
ATRGGISNQPQH
>NA|TRBV10-1
ASSESGGGQQF
>NA|TRBV29-1
SVDASQETQY
>NA|TRBV10-2
ASSSQWVEQF
>many|TRBV20-1
SAGNQPQH
>few|TRBV29-1
SASGDGNTGELF
>NA|TRBV7-8
ASSLALTTGHQF
>NA|TRBV7-3
ASSPSGGPVETQY
>NA|TRBV29-1
SVGGLMNTEAF
>NA|TRBV25-1
ASSASTDRGPNTEAF
>NA|TRBV7-3
ASSLDSNEQF
>NA|TRBV30
AWTPDRGSQPQH
>NA|TRBV11-2
ASSLAQGGTGELF
>NA|TRBV12-5
ASGPLNEQF
>NA|TRBV29-1
SALTLRTHSTDTQY
>once|TRBV25-1
ASTPDRGGYGYT
>few|TRBV29-1
SVDGSRQETQY
>NA|TRBV4-2
ASSQVRGGDTQY
>NA|TRBV19
ASHRDSNQPQH
>many|TRBV5-1
ASSAQGKHTEAF
>NA|TRBV25-1
ASSDEGLVAYEQY
>NA|TRBV14
ASSPLEGGTNEKLF